A selection of T cell receptor beta chains follows, all from one sample in a study of CD8+ T cells in alopecia areata. Profiling relied on immunoSEQ multiplex PCR, and the TCRdb table lists in-frame clones only, not all of them. This table has 150,000 to 180,000 clones, 40% to 65% appearing once. The specimen comprised CD8+ T cells sorted from blood, sampled at week 0. These receptors were taken from a human donor with alopecia areata. The CDR3 runs from the conserved cysteine through the conserved F or W. Each record gives: V gene, D gene, J gene, clone size, CDR3 DNA, CDR3 protein. A D gene is named only where the DNA matches it firmly. Rows give clone size only sometimes, using once, few, many, or a class for an expanded clone.

TRBV25-1	NA	TRBJ2-7	NA	TGTGCCAGCAGTGGTGCTGGACACCACTACGAGCAGTACTTC	CASSGAGHHYEQYF
TRBV15	NA	TRBJ2-7	NA	TGTGCCACCAGCAGAGGGGTCTCCTACGAGCAGTACTTC	CATSRGVSYEQYF
TRBV7-9	TRBD2	TRBJ2-7	NA	TGTGCCACCATTGAAACCGGGACTAACGGATTCGAGCAGTACTTC	CATIETGTNGFEQYF
TRBV14	NA	TRBJ2-4	few	TGTGCCAGCAGCCAATTCCAGGGAGCCAAAAACATTCAGTACTTC	CASSQFQGAKNIQYF
TRBV30	NA	TRBJ2-7	NA	TGTGCCTGGAACCAGCAAACCTACGAGCAGTACTTC	CAWNQQTYEQYF
TRBV6-1	TRBD1	TRBJ1-1	NA	TGTGCCAGCAGTGAAGATCGGACAGGGTGGGGTGAAGCTTTCTTT	CASSEDRTGWGEAFF
TRBV19	TRBD1	TRBJ2-1	NA	TGTGCCAGTAGTTTGAACAGGGGGGAGCAGTTCTTC	CASSLNRGEQFF
TRBV27	NA	TRBJ2-7	few	TGTGCCAGCAGTTTTGTACAGGGTTCCTACGAGCAGTACTTC	CASSFVQGSYEQYF
TRBV13	NA	TRBJ1-1	NA	TGTGCCAGCAGCAACGGGGGAGGGTTCGCTGAAGCTTTCTTT	CASSNGGGFAEAFF
TRBV2	NA	TRBJ2-1	NA	TGTGCCAGCAGGGAGTCGCAGGGGACTTACAATGAGCAGTTCTTC	CASRESQGTYNEQFF
TRBV30	NA	TRBJ2-3	NA	TGTGCCTGGGCGACGGAACCCACAGATACGCAGTATTTT	CAWATEPTDTQYF
TRBV29-1	TRBD1	TRBJ1-1	NA	TGCAGCGTTATGTGGTCGGCCAGGGGGTTCACTGAAGCTTTCTTT	CSVMWSARGFTEAFF
TRBV4-1	NA	TRBJ2-1	few	TGCGCCAGCAGCCAAGCTAGGTTCAATGAGCAGTTCTTC	CASSQARFNEQFF
TRBV5-6	TRBD1	TRBJ2-7	few	TGTGCCAGCAGCGGGGACAGTACGAACGAGCAGTACTTC	CASSGDSTNEQYF
TRBV28	TRBD1	TRBJ1-2	NA	TGTGCCAGCAGTTTATTCGGTACCGGGACAGGGGTTGGCTATGGCTACACCTTC	CASSLFGTGTGVGYGYTF
TRBV7-6	NA	TRBJ1-1	NA	TGTGCCAGCAGCTTCGACCGGACTGCTGAAGCTTTCTTT	CASSFDRTAEAFF
TRBV12-5	NA	TRBJ2-2	NA	TGTGCTAGTGGTGGGACGGCCGGGGAGCTGTTTTTT	CASGGTAGELFF
TRBV2	TRBD1	TRBJ2-5	NA	TGTGCCAGCAGCCTTATGACAGGGGCGCAAGAGACCCAGTACTTC	CASSLMTGAQETQYF
TRBV6-6	NA	TRBJ1-5	few	TGTGCCAGCAGTTACTCGTCAGGGGTTAATCAGCCCCAGCATTTT	CASSYSSGVNQPQHF
TRBV6-5	TRBD2	TRBJ2-7	NA	TGTGCCAGCAGTTACGGGACTAGCGAGCAGTACTTC	CASSYGTSEQYF
TRBV29-1	NA	TRBJ1-2	few	TGCTGCTGGGGGGGGGACCCCTCGGAAGGCTACACCTTC	CCWGGDPSEGYTF
TRBV10-2	NA	TRBJ2-1	NA	TGCGCCAGCAGTGAGTTGGGGGGCTTATTCTTC	CASSELGGLFF
TRBV7-9	NA	TRBJ1-1	few	TGTGCCAGCAGCGGATATCAGGGGCGCACTGAAGCTTTCTTT	CASSGYQGRTEAFF
TRBV7-3	NA	TRBJ2-3	NA	TGTGCCAGCAGCTTAGGGGGTGCAGATACGCAGTATTTT	CASSLGGADTQYF
TRBV6-6	TRBD2	TRBJ2-1	NA	TGTGCCAGCCGGACTAGCGGGGTTTACAATGAGCAGTTCTTC	CASRTSGVYNEQFF
TRBV12-5	TRBD1	TRBJ2-7	NA	TGTGCTAGTGGTTTGGGGACAGGGACAGAGCAGTACTTC	CASGLGTGTEQYF
TRBV4-1	NA	TRBJ1-2	NA	TGCGCCAGCAGCCAAGGGGGGGACTTGGGTGGCTACACCTTC	CASSQGGDLGGYTF
TRBV10-3	NA	TRBJ2-3	NA	TGTGCCATCAGATCCACGCATACTAGCACAGATACGCAGTATTTT	CAIRSTHTSTDTQYF
TRBV25-1	TRBD1	TRBJ2-1	few	TGTGCCAGCAGGGGAGGACAGGGGAGGGATGAGCAGTTCTTC	CASRGGQGRDEQFF
TRBV13	NA	TRBJ2-7	NA	TGTGCCAGCAGCTCCGTGCTATCGGACAGTGGTATCTACGAGCAGTACTTC	CASSSVLSDSGIYEQYF
TRBV6-1	NA	TRBJ2-1	NA	TGTGCCAGCAGTGAATTGGACACCCACAATGAGCAGTTCTTC	CASSELDTHNEQFF
TRBV2	NA	TRBJ2-2	few	TGTGCCAGCAGTACATCCAGGTCCACCGGGGAGCTGTTTTTT	CASSTSRSTGELFF
TRBV14	TRBD1	TRBJ2-5	NA	TGTGCCAGCAGCCCCCTGGGGCTGGACAGGGGATTCGAAGAGACCCAGTACTTC	CASSPLGLDRGFEETQYF
TRBV4-1	TRBD2	TRBJ2-1	once	TGCGCCAGCAGCTTTAGTAGCGGGGCCCCAGATGAGCAGTTCTTC	CASSFSSGAPDEQFF
TRBV5-6	TRBD2	TRBJ2-3	NA	TGTGCCAGCAGCTCAACTAGCGGGGGGGCTGGATTCACAGATACGCAGTATTTT	CASSSTSGGAGFTDTQYF
TRBV13	TRBD1	TRBJ1-2	NA	TGTGCCAGCAGCTTAACCGGGACAGGGGGCCGGAACTATGGCTACACCTTC	CASSLTGTGGRNYGYTF
TRBV7-9	NA	TRBJ2-3	few	TGTGCCAGCAGCTCCCCCGACGGCGGGGATACGCAGTATTTT	CASSSPDGGDTQYF
TRBV5-6	TRBD1	TRBJ2-7	NA	TGTGCCAGCAGGTTCGGGACAGGCTCCTACGAGCAGTACTTC	CASRFGTGSYEQYF
TRBV18	NA	TRBJ2-5	NA	TGTGCCAGCTCACCATCAGAGACCCAGTACTTC	CASSPSETQYF
TRBV6-5	TRBD1	TRBJ2-3	NA	TGTGCCAGCAGCACAGGGGGCCGCACAGATACGCAGTATTTT	CASSTGGRTDTQYF